The clone carrying this T cell receptor beta chain has ten or more counts. These data originate in a study of identical twins. TCRdb re-analysed the 5' RACE reads in MiXCR, keeping a single row per CDR3 protein. The sample includes 600,000 to 800,000 distinct CDR3 sequences, 21% seen only once; the top ten take 4% to 5.5%. V dropped 2 bases and J dropped 4 bases, with 5 bases sitting between them. Germline CDR1 is LGHDT and CDR2 is YNNKEL (reference sequence). CDR3 size: 12 residues. These data are also associated with another study on T cells expressing NK-cell markers.

What was sequenced was PBMCs. The chain links TRBV3-1 to TRBJ2-5; no clear D gene. The receptor was isolated from a woman in her late teens or twenties in good health. CDR3 in DNA: TGTGCCAGCAGCCAAAACGGAGAGACCCAGTACTTC. Amino acid sequence: CASSQNGETQYF.